Following are 23 T cell receptor beta chains from one sample sequenced in a study of T cell repertoires in cytomegalovirus infection. TCRdb analysed the reads with MiXCR anew, one entry per CDR3 protein. The sample holds hundreds of thousands of distinct CDR3 sequences, approximately 25% seen once. Specimen: CD8+ T cells from PBMCs. Receptors originate from a human donor in good health (CMV status not recorded). Some clones in this sample may be carry-over from other donors' samples.

This clonotype was counted ten times or more. V usage is TRBV2 and J usage is TRBJ1-2; 9 positions agree with TRBD1. The CDR3 is 15 residues long. The germline gives CDR1 SNHLY, CDR2 FYNNEI. Trimming took 6 bases from V and 7 from J; bases not matched to a gene: 12. The CDR3 nucleotides read TGTGCCAGCAGGGACCGGGACAGGGTCGTCGCTGGCTACACCTTC. Amino acid sequence: CASRDRDRVVAGYTF.

The chain has TRBV28 and TRBJ1-5, with 7 bases that match TRBD1. Germline CDR1 MDHEN, CDR2 SYDVKM. The CDR3 length is 14 residues. The V gene end was trimmed by 3 bases and the J gene end by 7 bases; junction bases not matched to a gene: 6. The CDR3 loop is CASSFEGAGQPQHF. The CDR3 DNA reads TGTGCCAGCAGTTTTGAGGGGGCTGGGCAGCCCCAGCATTTT.

There are a few counts of this clonotype. V is TRBV6-1 and J is TRBJ1-4, with a tentative D call TRBD1 (6 bases). V shed 1 base and J shed 4 bases, with 16 bases lying between them. Per the germline V gene, CDR1 is MNHNS and CDR2 is SASEGT. CDR3 length equals 17 residues. DNA for the CDR3: TGTGCCAGCAGTGAAGAAGACAGGACCAGCTATAATGAAAAACTGTTTTTT. It specifies CASSEEDRTSYNEKLFF.

Note on this clonotype: Since a much larger clone is just one base distant, this may be a read error. The chain joins TRBV7-9 to TRBJ2-3; no clear D. The CDR3 is 15 residues long. Germline values: CDR1 SEHNR, CDR2 FQNEAQ (reference sequence). Between the trimmed V and J ends, which lost 5 bases and 2 bases, there was a span of 14 bases. CDR3 region: CASSHLHANTDTQYF. In DNA form, the CDR3 reads TGTGCCAGCAGCCATCTCCACGCTAACACAGATACGCAGTATTTT. The variable domain in full, completed from reference TRBV7-9 and TRBJ2-3, reads DTGVSQNPRHKITKRGQNVTFRCDPISEHNRLYWYRQTLGQGPEFLTYFQNEAQLEKSRLLSDRFSAERPKGSFSTLEIQRTEQGDSAMYLCASSHLHANTDTQYFGPGTRLTVL.

V is TRBV12-3 or TRBV12-4 and J is TRBJ2-7, with D maybe TRBD1 (5 bases). V lost 5 bases and J lost 2, with 16 bases in between. This CDR3 comprises 15 residues. CDR3 DNA: TGTGCCAGCAGTCCTGGACAAGGAATCACCTACGAGCAGTACGTC. It codes for CASSPGQGITYEQYV.

The rearrangement uses TRBV6-2 or TRBV6-3 and TRBJ1-5; D might be TRBD1 (6 bases). Germline loops: CDR1 MNHEY, CDR2 SVGEGT. Deletions cut 2 bases from V and 0 bases from J, with 14 bases between. This CDR3 contains 17 residues. CDR3 nucleotide sequence: TGTGCCAGCAGTTACGATGGAGGACAGTATAGCAATCAGCCCCAGCATTTT. The encoded protein is CASSYDGGQYSNQPQHF.

This chain uses TRBV19 with TRBJ2-1; no clear D. Germline CDR1 and CDR2: LNHDA and SQIVND (reference sequence). V was shortened by 3 bases and J by 9 bases, with 12 bases between the two germline ends. The CDR3 runs to 13 residues. CDR3 bases: TGTGCCAGTAGTATCGAGAGGTCTTCTGAGCAGTTCTTC. Translated: CASSIERSSEQFF.

This clonotype was detected many times. The chain joins TRBV6-5 to TRBJ1-1, with 7 bases that match TRBD1. Looked up from germline, CDR1 is MNHEY and CDR2 is SVGAGI. With V trimmed by 0 bases and J by 6 bases, 1 base remained unmatched. The length of the CDR3 is 13 residues. The CDR3 DNA follows: TGTGCCAGCAGTTACTCAGGGGGCCCTGAAGCTTTCTTT. Amino acids: CASSYSGGPEAFF.

This chain uses TRBV9 with TRBJ2-6, with 7 bases matching TRBD2. The CDR3 covers 15 residues. V was pared by 4 bases and J by 2 bases, with 3 bases of the junction left unmatched. Germline V gene lookup returns CDR1 SGDLS and CDR2 YYNGEE. The CDR3, as DNA: TGTGCCAGCAGCTCCGCGGGGGCTGGGGCCAACGTCCTGACTTTC. Its protein is CASSSAGAGANVLTF.

In its sample, this clonotype was seen many times. This sequence joins TRBV7-2 and TRBJ1-1; D uncertain. Per the germline V gene, CDR1 is SGHTA and CDR2 is FQGNSA. The V and J ends lost 1 base and 4 bases respectively, with 13 bases between them. This CDR3 has 15 amino acids. The chain's CDR3 is CASSLEGQPLTEAFF. CDR3 DNA: TGTGCCAGCAGCTTAGAGGGTCAGCCACTCACTGAAGCTTTCTTT.

This clonotype was detected a few times. Possible read error: a much larger clone is one base away. J is TRBJ2-2 and V is TRBV7-8; 8 bases line up with TRBD2. The CDR3 totals 14 residues. Unmatched junction bases numbered 0, after V lost 5 bases and J lost 1 base. Germline CDR1 SGHVS, CDR2 FQNEAQ. CDR3 region: CASSRGGNTGELFF. CDR3 nucleotide sequence: TGTGCCAGCAGCCGGGGGGGGAACACCGGGGAGCTGTTTTTT.

Remarks on this clonotype: A much larger clone lies a single base off, so this may be a read error. The chain carries TRBV7-8 and TRBJ2-1; D ambiguous. Germline values: CDR1 SGHVS, CDR2 FQNEAQ. CDR3 length: 14 amino acids. This CDR3 reads CVSSSPDSGNEQFF. In DNA, the CDR3 is TGTGTCAGCAGCTCGCCGGATAGTGGGAATGAGCAGTTCTTC.

This clonotype was detected many times. This chain connects TRBV7-2 to TRBJ1-5, with D hard to call. CDR1 SGHTA and CDR2 FQGNSA come from the germline V gene. The CDR3 is 12 residues long. Trimming cost V 1 base and J 9 bases, with 7 bases left between them. CDR3 bases: TGTGCCAGCAGCTTAGGCCCCCTGCCCCAGCATTTT. Translating gives CASSLGPLPQHF.

With regard to this clonotype: A much larger clone is a single base away; this may be a read error. This CDR3 fails to terminate in the conserved phenylalanine or tryptophan, so it likely reflects a read error. V is TRBV28 and J is TRBJ2-1; D possibly corresponds to TRBD1 (7 bases). The germline CDR1 and CDR2 sequences are MDHEN and SYDVKM. This CDR3 has 15 amino acids. V was clipped by 7 bases and J by 5 bases, with 18 bases between them. CDR3 DNA: TGTGCCAGCACCAAAAAACAGGGGAGGAACAATGAGCAGTTCTTG. Residues: CASTKKQGRNNEQFL.

This sequence joins TRBV13 and TRBJ2-1; D gene ambiguous. The germline V gene has CDR1 PRHDT and CDR2 FYEKMQ (reference sequence). The V end was cut by 5 bases, the J end by 4 bases, with 15 bases between. This CDR3 has 15 amino acids. The CDR3 is CASSAPGETYNEQFF. Written as DNA, the CDR3 is TGTGCCAGCAGCGCCCCTGGGGAAACTTACAATGAGCAGTTCTTC.

There are many counts of this clonotype. J is TRBJ2-5 and V is TRBV7-2, with TRBD2 identical over 7 bases. Per the germline V gene, CDR1 is SGHTA and CDR2 is FQGNSA. The CDR3 is 16 amino acids. V was clipped by 2 bases and J by 2 bases; unmatched bases: 8. CDR3 in amino acids: CASSLKTSRPQETQYF. The CDR3 coding sequence is TGTGCCAGCAGCTTAAAGACTAGCCGACCGCAAGAGACCCAGTACTTC. Combining the CDR3 with reference TRBV7-2 and TRBJ2-5 gives the whole variable domain GAGVSQSPSNKVTEKGKDVELRCDPISGHTALYWYRQSLGQGLEFLIYFQGNSAPDKSGLPSDRFSAERTGGSVSTLTIQRTQQEDSAVYLCASSLKTSRPQETQYFGPGTRLLVL.

This clonotype was seen only a few times. The CDR3: CSARAGSTYEQYF. CDR3 in DNA: TGCAGTGCTAGAGCTGGCAGTACCTACGAGCAGTACTTC. V usage is TRBV20-1 and J usage is TRBJ2-7, with D uncertain. Germline-derived CDR1 and CDR2 are DFQATT and SNEGSKA (reference sequence). Trimming cost V 1 base and J 2 bases, with 9 bases left between them. There are 13 residues in the CDR3.

This clonotype was seen at least ten times. The V and J genes are TRBV11-3 and TRBJ2-1, with D maybe TRBD2 (6 bases). The CDR3 extends over 13 amino acids. Germline lookup yields CDR1 SGHNT and CDR2 YENEEA. The V end lost 4 bases, the J end lost 6 bases, and 10 bases lay between the germline ends. CDR3 region: CASSSTSSNEQFF. The CDR3 coding sequence is TGTGCCAGCAGCTCTACTAGCTCCAATGAGCAGTTCTTC.

A word on this clonotype: This may stem from a read error, because a much larger clone lies one nucleotide away. The gene calls are TRBV7-2 and TRBJ2-1; D ambiguous. Per germline, CDR1 SGHTA and CDR2 FQGNSA. Deletions cut 2 bases from V and 9 bases from J, with 14 bases between. This CDR3 has 14 residues. CDR3 in amino acids: CASSLNSLSGEQFF. CDR3 sequence (DNA): TGTGCCAGCAGCTTAAATTCTTTATCGGGTGAGCAGTTCTTC.

In its sample, this clonotype was seen a few times. The rearrangement links TRBV10-3 to TRBJ2-5; D might be TRBD2 (6 bases). The CDR3 spans 15 residues. Germline loops: CDR1 ENHRY, CDR2 SYGVKD. V was shortened by 7 bases and J by 2 bases, with 17 bases between the two germline ends. CDR3 in amino acids: CAITPGRGGQETQYF. The CDR3 DNA is TGTGCCATCACTCCAGGGCGGGGTGGACAAGAGACCCAGTACTTC.

This chain uses TRBV28 with TRBJ2-1; 11 bases are a match to TRBD1. Unmatched junction bases numbered 12, after V lost 5 bases and J lost 9 bases. Per the germline V gene, CDR1 is MDHEN and CDR2 is SYDVKM. The length of the CDR3 is 16 residues. CDR3 in DNA: TGTGCCAGCAGTCCGGGGGACAGGGGGGGTTTCACTGAGCAGTTCTTC. This translates into CASSPGDRGGFTEQFF.

J is TRBJ2-7 and V is TRBV27; the match to TRBD1 covers 7 bases. Germline V gives CDR1 MNHEY, CDR2 SMNVEV (reference sequence). This CDR3 comprises 16 residues. V trimming: 6 bases; J trimming: 4 bases; junction bases outside the gene matches: 15. In DNA form, the CDR3 reads TGTGCCAGCAGACTAGGTGCGGCAGGGGGTCAGTACGAGCAGTACTTC. This gives the protein CASRLGAAGGQYEQYF.

This clonotype was observed a handful of times. This rearrangement joins TRBV4-1 to TRBJ1-1; D possibly corresponds to TRBD1 (6 bases). The CDR3 contains 14 residues. The ends were cut back, 3 bases at V and 0 bases at J, with 8 bases in the middle. Germline loops: CDR1 MGHRA, CDR2 YSYEKL. CDR3 in DNA: TGCGCCAGCAGCCATGGACAGTTGAACACTGAAGCTTTCTTT. It is translated as CASSHGQLNTEAFF.